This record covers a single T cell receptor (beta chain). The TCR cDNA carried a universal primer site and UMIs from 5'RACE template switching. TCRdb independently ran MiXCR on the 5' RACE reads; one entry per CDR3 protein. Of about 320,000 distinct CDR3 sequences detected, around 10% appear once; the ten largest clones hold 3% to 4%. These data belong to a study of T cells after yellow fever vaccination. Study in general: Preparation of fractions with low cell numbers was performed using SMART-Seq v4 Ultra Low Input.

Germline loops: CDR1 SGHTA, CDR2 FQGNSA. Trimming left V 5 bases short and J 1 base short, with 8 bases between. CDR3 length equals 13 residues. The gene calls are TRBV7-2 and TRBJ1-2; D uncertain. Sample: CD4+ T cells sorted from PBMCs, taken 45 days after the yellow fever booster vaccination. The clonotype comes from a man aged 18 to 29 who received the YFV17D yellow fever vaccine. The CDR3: CASSRTFNYGYTF. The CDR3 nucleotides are TGTGCCAGCAGCCGGACTTTTAACTATGGCTACACCTTC.